Listed below are T cell receptor beta chains from one sample, sequenced in a study of a mutant IDH1 vaccine in newly diagnosed glioma. No antigen is known for these receptors. The table came from immunoSEQ multiplex PCR; TCRdb's copy has only in-frame clones and leaves some out. The repertoire has roughly 32,000 clones, around 77% of them found once; the top ten carry about 3.2%. The sample was PBMCs, taken from a glioma patient whose treatment included an IDH1 peptide vaccine. Receptors were obtained from a middle-aged man with glioma. Some clones in this sample may be carry-over from other donors' samples. Both conserved end residues are part of each CDR3. D genes are given only for firm matches. Some rows have no size entry. The others give once, few or many, or a class for an expanded clone.

cdr3_length	clone_size	j_call	v_call	d_call	cdr3_aa	cdr3_nt
15	NA	TRBJ1-5	TRBV5-6	NA	CASSLDSSFNQPQHF	TGTGCCAGCAGCTTGGATAGCTCCTTCAATCAGCCCCAGCATTTT
11	NA	TRBJ2-5	TRBV18	NA	CASSIQEAQYF	TGTGCCAGCTCGATCCAAGAGGCCCAGTACTTC
12	few	TRBJ1-1	TRBV6-1	NA	CASRASTEKAFF	TGTGCCAGCAGGGCCTCGACCGAAAAGGCTTTCTTT
16	NA	TRBJ1-6	TRBV7-9	NA	CASSLVLGGANSPLHF	TGTGCCAGCAGCTTAGTGCTTGGGGGAGCCAATTCACCCCTCCACTTT
20	NA	TRBJ1-2	TRBV5-4	TRBD1	CASSLRRVPSLASGGYGYTF	TGTGCCAGCAGCTTGAGACGGGTCCCCAGCTTGGCCTCAGGGGGCTATGGCTACACCTTC
17	NA	TRBJ2-2	TRBV29-1	TRBD2	CSVPRLAGGTNTGELFF	TGCAGCGTTCCGAGACTAGCGGGGGGGACGAACACCGGGGAGCTGTTTTTT
15	NA	TRBJ1-2	TRBV5-6	TRBD1	CASSLVGQGHYGYTF	TGTGCCAGCAGCTTGGTCGGACAGGGACACTATGGCTACACCTTC
12	NA	TRBJ1-1	TRBV29-1	TRBD1	CSVGRQGTEAFF	TGCAGCGTTGGTCGACAGGGAACTGAAGCTTTCTTT
18	NA	TRBJ2-7	TRBV18	TRBD2	CASSPPVERGDPLYEQYF	TGTGCCAGCTCACCACCGGTCGAGCGGGGGGACCCCTTGTACGAGCAGTACTTC
14	once	TRBJ1-1	TRBV5-1	TRBD1	CASLLGQGGTEAFF	TGCGCCAGCCTACTTGGACAGGGCGGGACTGAAGCTTTCTTT
14	NA	TRBJ2-7	TRBV5-4	TRBD1	CASSLARGFGEQYF	TGTGCCAGCAGCTTGGCCAGGGGGTTCGGCGAGCAGTACTTC
15	NA	TRBJ2-2	TRBV7-2	NA	CASSLVGSRTGELFF	TGTGCCAGCAGCTTAGTAGGGAGTCGGACCGGGGAGCTGTTTTTT
13	once	TRBJ1-6	TRBV13	NA	CASSPGRRSPLHF	TGTGCCAGCAGCCCAGGCCGCAGGTCACCCCTCCACTTT
13	NA	TRBJ1-6	TRBV6-5	NA	CASNLGGGSPLHF	TGTGCCAGCAATTTAGGGGGGGGGTCACCCCTCCACTTT
15	NA	TRBJ2-1	TRBV10-3	TRBD2	CAIRGTSGTDNEQFF	TGTGCCATCAGAGGGACTAGCGGGACGGACAATGAGCAGTTCTTC
14	NA	TRBJ2-3	TRBV18	NA	CASSPDGSADTQYF	TGTGCCAGCTCACCAGACGGGAGCGCAGATACGCAGTATTTT
14	NA	TRBJ1-6	TRBV27	TRBD1	CASTWGTGGFPLHF	TGTGCCAGCACCTGGGGGACAGGGGGTTTTCCCCTCCACTTT
12	NA	TRBJ1-3	TRBV19	NA	CASVGPGNTIYF	TGTGCCAGTGTAGGCCCTGGAAACACCATATATTTT
13	NA	TRBJ2-5	TRBV2	NA	CASSETFRETQYF	TGTGCCAGCAGTGAAACCTTCAGGGAGACCCAGTACTTC
11	few	TRBJ1-1	TRBV9	NA	CASSPRTEAFF	TGTGCCAGCAGCCCCCGGACTGAAGCTTTCTTT
13	NA	TRBJ1-1	TRBV11-2	NA	CASSLGGRTEAFF	TGTGCCAGCAGCTTGGGGGGGCGCACTGAAGCTTTCTTT
15	NA	TRBJ2-7	TRBV5-5	TRBD2	CASSLGLARYYEQYF	TGTGCCAGCAGCCTGGGACTAGCAAGGTACTACGAGCAGTACTTC
15	NA	TRBJ2-1	TRBV11-2	NA	CASSLVTGQGNEQFF	TGTGCCAGCAGCTTAGTCACAGGACAAGGGAATGAGCAGTTCTTC
14	NA	TRBJ2-1	TRBV6-5	TRBD2	CASSYPGGANEQFF	TGTGCCAGCAGTTATCCCGGGGGGGCAAATGAGCAGTTCTTC
11	NA	TRBJ2-7	TRBV25-1	NA	CASSDVYEQYF	TGTGCCAGCAGTGACGTCTACGAGCAGTACTTC
19	NA	TRBJ1-2	TRBV7-9	NA	CASSLATGTNPQTNYGYTF	TGTGCCAGCAGCTTGGCTACAGGGACTAACCCTCAAACTAACTATGGCTACACCTTC
14	NA	TRBJ2-7	TRBV4-3	NA	CASSQDLGSYEQYF	TGCGCCAGCAGCCAAGATCTCGGTTCCTACGAGCAGTACTTC
15	NA	TRBJ2-3	TRBV5-5	TRBD2	CASSTSGGALDTQYF	TGTGCCAGCAGTACTAGCGGGGGGGCCTTAGATACGCAGTATTTT
15	NA	TRBJ2-5	TRBV30	TRBD2	CACTSGGPYQETQYF	TGTGCCTGTACTAGCGGGGGGCCCTACCAAGAGACCCAGTACTTC
14	NA	TRBJ2-2	TRBV6-4	NA	CASRDRVSTGELFF	TGTGCCAGCAGGGACAGAGTGTCCACCGGGGAGCTGTTTTTT
15	few	TRBJ2-5	TRBV11-2	NA	CASSLDLGSQETQYF	TGTGCCAGCAGCTTAGATCTCGGCAGCCAAGAGACCCAGTACTTC
11	NA	TRBJ2-7	TRBV6-5	NA	CASSGSYEQYF	TGTGCCAGCAGCGGATCCTACGAGCAGTACTTC
18	NA	TRBJ1-3	TRBV7-9	TRBD1	CASSSDRDRIPSGNTIYF	TGTGCCAGCAGCTCTGACCGGGACAGAATCCCCTCTGGAAACACCATATATTTT
13	NA	TRBJ1-3	TRBV29-1	TRBD1	CSVGDSSGNTIYF	TGCAGCGTGGGGGACAGCTCTGGAAACACCATATATTTT
15	NA	TRBJ1-2	TRBV7-2	NA	CASSANPGLNYGYTF	TGTGCCAGCAGCGCCAATCCGGGACTCAACTATGGCTACACCTTC
14	few	TRBJ1-1	TRBV29-1	NA	CSVEDEPVNTEAFF	TGCAGCGTTGAAGATGAACCGGTGAACACTGAAGCTTTCTTT
13	NA	TRBJ1-2	TRBV5-1	TRBD1	CASSWTGGDGYTF	TGCGCCAGCAGCTGGACAGGGGGTGATGGCTACACCTTC
14	NA	TRBJ1-4	TRBV11-2	NA	CASSLLGTGEKLFF	TGTGCCAGCAGCCTCTTGGGCACTGGAGAAAAACTGTTTTTT
17	NA	TRBJ1-4	TRBV5-1	NA	CASSLGGSSATNEKLFF	TGCGCCAGCAGCTTGGGGGGCAGTTCCGCGACTAATGAAAAACTGTTTTTT
14	NA	TRBJ1-2	TRBV19	NA	CASRPMGGKDGYTF	TGTGCCAGTAGGCCTATGGGGGGAAAGGATGGCTACACCTTC
14	NA	TRBJ2-7	TRBV6-1	TRBD1	CASSGWTGSYEQYF	TGTGCCAGCAGTGGCTGGACAGGCTCCTACGAGCAGTACTTC
15	NA	TRBJ1-2	TRBV19	NA	CASSRGWATNYGYTF	TGTGCCAGTAGTCGCGGATGGGCGACTAACTATGGCTACACCTTC
10	NA	TRBJ1-2	TRBV20-1	NA	CSAETEGYTF	TGCAGTGCCGAAACCGAGGGCTACACCTTC
17	NA	TRBJ2-7	TRBV7-8	NA	CASSPLTTSTGSYEQYF	TGTGCCAGCAGCCCCCTCACGACTTCTACCGGCTCCTACGAGCAGTACTTC
16	NA	TRBJ1-5	TRBV2	TRBD1	CASRGWAGQAGQPQHF	TGTGCCAGCAGGGGATGGGCCGGACAGGCGGGTCAGCCCCAGCATTTT
16	once	TRBJ1-6	TRBV5-6	NA	CASSLLGRFDNSPLHF	TGTGCCAGCAGCCTCCTGGGGCGGTTCGATAATTCACCCCTCCACTTT
13	NA	TRBJ2-7	TRBV27	NA	CASTPTSKGEQYF	TGTGCCAGCACCCCGACCTCGAAGGGCGAGCAGTACTTC
15	few	TRBJ1-3	TRBV5-1	NA	CASSLGGAQGNTIYF	TGCGCCAGCAGCTTGGGAGGGGCACAAGGAAACACCATATATTTT
16	NA	TRBJ1-2	TRBV4-3	NA	CASSQESTGSGYGYTF	TGCGCCAGCAGCCAAGAAAGTACAGGATCCGGATATGGCTACACCTTC
16	NA	TRBJ1-1	TRBV7-6	NA	CASSLASGTANTEAFF	TGTGCCAGCAGCTTAGCGTCCGGGACGGCGAACACTGAAGCTTTCTTT